This is a list of T cell receptor beta chains from one sample in a study of blood T cell repertoires in COVID-19. Measured with immunoSEQ multiplex PCR; TCRdb has only the in-frame clones, and not every one. The sample records 250,000 or so clones, around 90% being singletons. The sample taken for sequencing was PBMCs or T cells enriched from blood (not recorded which). These TCRs come from a man aged 50-60 years who had been exposed to COVID-19. Both conserved end residues are part of each CDR3. The D gene is left open where the match is weak.

. | TRBV6-1 | CASSEAFGGPYGYTF
. | TRBV30 | CAWSVGAGGPGEKLFF
TRBD1 | TRBV10-3 | CAIRDRSGQPQHF
TRBD2 | TRBV3-1/TRBV3-2 | CASRPRGGGPADTQYF
. | TRBV2 | CATRQEGEKLFF
. | TRBV11-2 | CASSFGSLSGGETQYF
TRBD1 | TRBV19 | CASSYRGIFYGYTF
TRBD1 | TRBV3-1/TRBV3-2 | CASSQVPTGKSAYGYTF
. | TRBV10-3 | CAISVGRVLTEAFF
TRBD1 | TRBV15 | CATQDRDEQYF
TRBD1 | TRBV3-1/TRBV3-2 | CASSHGRGQGSGRNTIYF
. | TRBV5-1 | CASSPRAALHYGYTF
TRBD2 | TRBV25-1 | CASSFTSGRDQETQYF
TRBD2 | TRBV7-9 | CASSLVTSGGLQNTGELFF
TRBD2 | TRBV5-4 | CASSPGTSGRYQETQYF
TRBD1 | TRBV19 | CASSRDRYTGELFF
TRBD1 | TRBV11-2 | CASSPTRGRGRAGTEAFF
TRBD2 | TRBV27 | CASRGTSGLAQYF
. | TRBV28 | CASSFPTTNEKLFF
TRBD1 | TRBV10-3 | CAISEPSRQGNTEAFF
TRBD1 | TRBV5-6 | CASSSVQGARDGELFF
. | TRBV7-9 | CASSYLGRGWTYNEQFF
TRBD1 | TRBV7-9 | CASSQQRQGNEQFF
. | TRBV5-4 | CASSFGQGFFNSPLHF
TRBD1 | TRBV7-2 | CASSIRTGDSYEQYF
. | TRBV5-6 | CASSILQGWAEAFF
TRBD2 | TRBV12-5 | CASGSHFAGGNTGELFF
. | TRBV9 | CASSVDGYNEQFF
. | TRBV10-3 | CAISDQVGATEKLFF
TRBD1 | TRBV28 | CASSYTGAYGYTF
. | TRBV5-3 | CARSFGGSYGYTF
. | TRBV18 | CASSPVSDTQYF
. | TRBV24-1 | CATSDPLRGAFF
TRBD1 | TRBV7-2 | CASSLQGASSEKLFF
. | TRBV5-1 | CASSLDVENTEAFF
TRBD2 | TRBV5-1 | CASSLTSGPYNEQFF
. | TRBV5-1 | CASSLDAGHGQPQHF
. | TRBV18 | CASSGRVDSPLHF
. | TRBV6-5 | CASLGGLSYNEQFF
TRBD1 | TRBV7-2 | CASSQQGASTEAFF
. | TRBV5-5 | CASSLETGGLNQPQHF
. | TRBV7-2 | CASSLAGVQETQYF
. | TRBV6-5 | CASTRSGTSNTEAFF
. | TRBV4-2 | CASSQSTNTGSSQHF
. | TRBV6-5 | CASSYSNLRGRIQYF
. | TRBV7-8 | CASSLALGTLMNTEAFF
. | TRBV27 | CASTAGYYTDTQYF
. | TRBV5-4 | CASSLMQAPRTDTQYF
. | TRBV27 | CATGRVSNQPQHF
. | TRBV6-5 | CASTPTGALIYGYTF
TRBD1 | TRBV10-3 | CASGGQGPNTIYF
TRBD1 | TRBV5-1 | CASSIQGLGTDTQYF
TRBD1 | TRBV6-2/TRBV6-3 | CASSLQGRPQHF
TRBD2 | TRBV7-9 | CASSSTLAGGLLNEQFF